Below, 15 T cell receptor beta chains from the same sample are listed, as sequenced in a study of OX40 agonist ivuxolimab in advanced cancers. The repertoire was sequenced with immunoSEQ multiplex PCR; TCRdb's copy has only in-frame clones and lacks some. The table includes 53,000 or so clones, 84% detected once. Sequenced material: CD4+ or CD8+ T cells sorted from blood, taken in a trial of the OX40 agonist ivuxolimab. These receptors were taken from an adult with an advanced solid tumor such as melanoma, head and neck, liver or kidney cancer.

The CDR3 is CASSQALEKLFF. Written as DNA, the CDR3 is TGTGCCAGCAGCCAAGCGCTTGAAAAACTGTTTTTT. The rearrangement joins TRBV4-2 to TRBJ1-4; D unclear. Germline CDR1 reads LGHNA; CDR2 reads YNFKEQ. Trimming left V 1 base short and J 7 bases short, with 4 bases between. The CDR3 totals 12 residues.

J is TRBJ2-7 and V is TRBV2; no definite D call. Trimming stripped 1 base from V and 2 bases from J, with 6 bases between. The CDR3 runs to 13 residues. Germline V CDR1 and CDR2: SNHLY, FYNNEI. CDR3 region: CASSEGGPYEQYF. CDR3 DNA: TGTGCCAGCAGTGAAGGTGGACCCTACGAGCAGTACTTC.

The chain is built from TRBV5-5 and TRBJ2-5; the match to TRBD2 covers 9 bases. V shed 4 bases and J 5 bases; nucleotides not matched to a gene: 3. CDR1 is SGHKS and CDR2 is YYEKEE in the germline V gene (reference sequence). The CDR3 sequence is 13 residues long. CDR3 amino acids: CASSLSGRETQYF. As DNA, the CDR3 is TGTGCCAGCAGCCTGAGCGGGAGGGAGACCCAGTACTTC.

The CDR3 nucleotides read TGCGCCAGCAGCTTGGACCGTTACTCAGATACGCAGTATTTT. It is translated as CASSLDRYSDTQYF. The V gene is TRBV5-1, the J gene TRBJ2-3; D uncertain. Germline loops: CDR1 SGHRS, CDR2 YFSETQ. V was trimmed by 0 bases and J by 4 bases, leaving 9 bases between them. The CDR3 totals 14 residues.

The table lists this clone with a few counts. The V call is TRBV5-1, the J call TRBJ1-4, with 7 bases aligning to TRBD1. CDR3 length: 17 residues. The J segment lost 8 bases and the V segment lost 3 bases, leaving 16 bases of the junction unmatched. Germline CDR1 is SGHRS and CDR2 is YFSETQ. CDR3 region: CASSSDPGQPALEKLFF. CDR3 nucleotides: TGCGCCAGCAGCTCAGACCCGGGACAGCCAGCTCTCGAAAAACTGTTTTTT.

This chain connects TRBV5-6 to TRBJ2-7, with no clear D. This CDR3 has 12 amino acids. Germline V gives CDR1 SGHDT, CDR2 YYEEEE. V was cut by 0 bases and J by 4 bases, with 5 bases left in between. In DNA form, the CDR3 reads TGTGCCAGCAGCTTGGCCCTGTACGAGCAGTACTTC. The encoded protein is CASSLALYEQYF.

The gene calls are TRBV5-4 and TRBJ2-5; the match to TRBD1 covers 7 bases. The V and J ends lost 3 bases and 4 bases, in that order; junction bases with no gene match: 9. The CDR3 runs to 15 residues. Looked up from germline, CDR1 is SGHNT and CDR2 is YYREEE (reference sequence). The CDR3 sequence: CASSSAGRGRETQYF. Here the CDR3 DNA reads TGTGCCAGCAGCTCCGCGGGCAGGGGGAGAGAGACCCAGTACTTC.

The chain joins TRBV19 to TRBJ2-6; D unclear. The V end was cut by 2 bases, the J end by 1 base, with 0 bases between. This CDR3 has 13 amino acids. The germline CDR1 and CDR2 sequences are LNHDA and SQIVND (reference sequence). The CDR3 bases are TGTGCCAGTAGTATATCTGGGGCCAACGTCCTGACTTTC. It specifies CASSISGANVLTF.

This clone was counted only a few times. This rearrangement joins TRBV7-9 to TRBJ1-4; maybe TRBD1 (5 bases). The germline V gene has CDR1 SEHNR and CDR2 FQNEAQ (reference sequence). V shed 4 bases and J shed 2 bases, with 8 bases lying between them. The CDR3 has 14 residues. Here the CDR3 reads CASSSGTTNEKLFF. The CDR3 DNA reads TGTGCCAGCAGCTCAGGGACGACTAATGAAAAACTGTTTTTT.

V is TRBV7-9 and J is TRBJ2-6; TRBD1 aligns across 8 bases. The CDR3 runs 18 residues. CDR1 and CDR2 (germline): SEHNR, FQNEAQ (reference sequence). The V gene end was trimmed by 2 bases and the J gene end by 0 bases; junction bases not matched to a gene: 6. As DNA, the CDR3 is TGTGCCAGCAGCTTATCCGGCAGGGGGCCCTCTGGGGCCAACGTCCTGACTTTC. Protein product: CASSLSGRGPSGANVLTF.

This chain links TRBV4-1 with TRBJ2-4; D is possibly TRBD1 (6 bases). The CDR3 is made up of 15 amino acids. The germline CDR1 and CDR2 sequences are MGHRA and YSYEKL. Trimming removed 4 bases at V and 1 base at J, with 11 bases between. The CDR3 nucleotides are TGCGCCAGCAGCCCAGGTAGGGGGGCCAAAAACATTCAGTACTTC. It is translated as CASSPGRGAKNIQYF.

V is TRBV6-5 and J is TRBJ1-5, with D unclear. CDR1 and CDR2 from the germline V gene are MNHEY and SVGAGI. The V gene lost 2 bases and the J gene lost 5 bases, with 7 bases spanning the gap. The CDR3 has 13 residues. The CDR3 sequence is CASSYRLDQPQHF. The CDR3 bases are TGTGCCAGCAGTTACCGACTGGATCAGCCCCAGCATTTT.

The rearrangement joins TRBV4-1 to TRBJ1-1; no clear D gene. Germline assignment: CDR1 MGHRA and CDR2 YSYEKL. The CDR3 runs to 15 residues. Trimming stripped 1 base from V and 1 base from J, with 10 bases between. This CDR3 is CASSQVRGKNTEAFF. CDR3 nucleotides: TGCGCCAGCAGCCAAGTTCGAGGGAAGAACACTGAAGCTTTCTTT.

The J gene is TRBJ1-1, the V gene TRBV7-2, with 8 bases lining up with TRBD1. The germline CDR1 and CDR2 sequences are SGHTA and FQGNSA. Trimming took 5 bases from V and 1 from J; bases not matched to a gene: 9. The CDR3 consists of 16 residues. CDR3 coding DNA: TGTGCCAGCAGCCTTGTCCGACAGGGGACGAACACTGAAGCTTTCTTT. As protein: CASSLVRQGTNTEAFF. Complete variable domain (other parts from reference TRBV7-2 and TRBJ1-1): GAGVSQSPSNKVTEKGKDVELRCDPISGHTALYWYRQSLGQGLEFLIYFQGNSAPDKSGLPSDRFSAERTGGSVSTLTIQRTQQEDSAVYLCASSLVRQGTNTEAFFGQGTRLTVV.

This clone appeared a single time. This chain connects TRBV19 to TRBJ1-4; TRBD1 matches 8 bases. The CDR3 is 16 residues long. Germline-derived CDR1 and CDR2 are LNHDA and SQIVND (reference sequence). After removal of 7 bases from V and 5 bases from J, the junction contained 12 bases not matched to a gene. Written as DNA, the CDR3 is TGTGCCAGTAACCCCCGGGGGGGACAGGTGAATGAAAAACTGTTTTTT. It translates to CASNPRGGQVNEKLFF.